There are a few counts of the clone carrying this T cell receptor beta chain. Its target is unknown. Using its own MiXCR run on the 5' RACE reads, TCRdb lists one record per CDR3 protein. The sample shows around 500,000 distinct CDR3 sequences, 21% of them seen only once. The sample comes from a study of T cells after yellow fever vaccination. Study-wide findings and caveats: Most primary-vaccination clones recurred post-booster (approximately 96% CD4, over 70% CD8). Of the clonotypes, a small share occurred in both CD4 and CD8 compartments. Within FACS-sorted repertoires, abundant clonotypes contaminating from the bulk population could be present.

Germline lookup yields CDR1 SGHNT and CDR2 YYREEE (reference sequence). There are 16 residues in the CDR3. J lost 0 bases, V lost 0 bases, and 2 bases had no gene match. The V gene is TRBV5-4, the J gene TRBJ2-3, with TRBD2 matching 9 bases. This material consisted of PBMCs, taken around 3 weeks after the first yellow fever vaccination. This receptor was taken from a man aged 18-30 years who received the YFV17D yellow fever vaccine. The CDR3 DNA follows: TGTGCCAGCAGCTTGGGTCTAGCGGGGAGCACAGATACGCAGTATTTT. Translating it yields CASSLGLAGSTDTQYF.